The 8 T cell receptor beta chains given below trace back to one sample, sequenced in a study of control samples from healthy donors and cancer patients. Libraries were prepared by immunoSEQ multiplex PCR; TCRdb keeps only in-frame clonotypes and omits some of them. The table has fewer than 90,000 clones, about 80% seen once. Sequenced input: blood. These receptors originate from a man aged 45-65 years in good health.

The chain employs TRBV14 and TRBJ2-1; the match to TRBD2 covers 9 bases. This CDR3 contains 18 residues. Per the germline V gene, CDR1 is SGHDN and CDR2 is FVKESK. V dropped 6 bases and J dropped 7; count of bases not matched to a gene: 19. CDR3 sequence (DNA): TGTGCCAGCAGTCCAATTGAATCGGGACTAGCCTTTGGAAATGAGCAGTTCTTC. It encodes CASSPIESGLAFGNEQFF.

CDR3 sequence: CATSRSLTGSTEAFF. The CDR3 DNA reads TGTGCCACCAGCAGAAGCTTGACAGGGTCCACTGAAGCTTTCTTT. The chain recombines TRBV15 with TRBJ1-1, with 7 nucleotides matching TRBD1. The J segment lost 4 bases and the V segment lost 2 bases, leaving 7 bases of the junction unmatched. The germline V gene has CDR1 LNHNV and CDR2 YYDKDF (reference sequence). The CDR3 is 15 residues long. Combining the CDR3 with reference TRBV15 and TRBJ1-1 gives the whole variable domain DAMVIQNPRYQVTQFGKPVTLSCSQTLNHNVMYWYQQKSSQAPKLLFHYYDKDFNNEADTPDNFQSRRPNTSFCFLDIRSPGLGDTAMYLCATSRSLTGSTEAFFGQGTRLTVV.

The chain joins TRBV5-1 to TRBJ2-4; D not certain. CDR1 is SGHRS and CDR2 is YFSETQ in the germline V gene. V lost 1 base to trimming and J lost 0 bases, with 8 bases between them. The CDR3 runs to 15 residues. The CDR3 DNA follows: TGCGCCAGCAGCTTGTGGCCCGTAGCCAAAAACATTCAGTACTTC. Protein sequence: CASSLWPVAKNIQYF.

The chain carries TRBV28 and TRBJ1-3; D gene ambiguous. Germline loops: CDR1 MDHEN, CDR2 SYDVKM. The CDR3 extends over 14 amino acids. V lost 4 bases, J lost 4 bases, and 11 bases lay in between. The CDR3: CASSSDPSGNTIYF. The DNA for the CDR3 is TGTGCCAGCAGTTCGGACCCTTCCGGAAACACCATATATTTT. Supplemented by reference TRBV28 and TRBJ1-3, the full variable domain reads DVKVTQSSRYLVKRTGEKVFLECVQDMDHENMFWYRQDPGLGLRLIYFSYDVKMKEKGDIPEGYSVSREKKERFSLILESASTNQTSMYLCASSSDPSGNTIYFGEGSWLTVV.

V is TRBV7-3 and J is TRBJ2-1; 16 nucleotides agree with TRBD2. J lost 3 bases, V lost 1 base, and 6 bases had no gene match. The germline V gene encodes CDR1 SGHTA and CDR2 FQGTGA. The CDR3 has 19 amino acids. In DNA, the CDR3 is TGTGCCAGCAGCTTAAGAGGGACTAGCGGGAGGGCCTTCTACAATGAGCAGTTCTTC. It is translated as CASSLRGTSGRAFYNEQFF.

The chain uses TRBV14 and TRBJ1-2, with D possibly being TRBD1 (5 bases). There are 13 residues in the CDR3. Germline V gene data show CDR1 as SGHDN and CDR2 as FVKESK. V lost 1 base and J 6 bases, leaving 9 bases between the germline ends. CDR3 sequence (DNA): TGTGCCAGCAGCCAAGGCCGGGGGAATGGCTACACCTTC. Translated: CASSQGRGNGYTF.

This clone was recorded only once. The chain carries TRBV19 and TRBJ1-1; no clear D. The CDR3 contains 12 residues. Germline lookup yields CDR1 LNHDA and CDR2 SQIVND (reference sequence). V lost 4 bases and J 6 bases, leaving 9 bases between the germline ends. The CDR3 region is CASSTSVSEAFF. The CDR3 DNA follows: TGTGCCAGTAGTACCTCAGTGTCTGAAGCTTTCTTT.

The chain employs TRBV18 and TRBJ1-2, with TRBD1 identical over 11 bases. This CDR3 contains 15 residues. V lost 2 bases and J lost 3; bases outside the gene matches: 2. CDR1 and CDR2 from the germline V gene are KGHSH and LQKENI. Written as DNA, the CDR3 is TGTGCCAGCTCACCAGGGGGACAGGGGGACTATGGCTACACCTTC. Translated: CASSPGGQGDYGYTF. Supplemented by reference TRBV18 and TRBJ1-2, the full variable domain reads NAGVMQNPRHLVRRRGQEARLRCSPMKGHSHVYWYRQLPEEGLKFMVYLQKENIIDESGMPKERFSAEFPKEGPSILRIQQVVRGDSAAYFCASSPGGQGDYGYTFGSGTRLTVV.